A selection of T cell receptor beta chains follows, all from one sample in a study of T cells after yellow fever vaccination. TCRdb independently ran MiXCR on the 5' RACE reads; one entry per CDR3 protein. The repertoire holds 60,000 to 85,000 distinct CDR3 sequences, with roughly 6.9% as singletons. The sequencing used CD8+ T cells sorted from PBMCs, collected about 5 days after the first yellow fever vaccination. The receptor source for this set is a man between 18 and 29 years old who received the YFV17D yellow fever vaccine. CDR3s include the opening cysteine and the closing phenylalanine or tryptophan. A D gene is named only where the DNA matches it firmly. Clone size, where shown, is once, few, many, or a class for clones that have expanded.

13	TRBV29-1	TRBJ2-2	.	.	TGCAGCGTTGCACCCGCGAACACCGGGGAGCTGTTTTTT	CSVAPANTGELFF
16	TRBV27	TRBJ2-2	.	many	TGTGCCAGCAGTTTATCTTACCCCGTGAACACCGGGGAGCTGTTTTTT	CASSLSYPVNTGELFF
15	TRBV6-5	TRBJ2-7	TRBD1	few	TGTGCCAGCAGTTACCCGCGGCAGGGGGCCTACGAGCAGTACTTC	CASSYPRQGAYEQYF
17	TRBV5-1	TRBJ2-5	TRBD1	few	TGCGCCAGCAGCTTGGGACGATTTACAGGGGGCCAAGAGACCCAGTACTTC	CASSLGRFTGGQETQYF
13	TRBV11-2	TRBJ2-1	TRBD1	many	TGTGCCAGCAGCACCCGGACAGGGAATGAGCAGTTCTTC	CASSTRTGNEQFF
15	TRBV27	TRBJ2-1	.	few	TGTGCCAGCAGTCTCGACTCCCTTTCCTACAATGAGCAGTTCTTC	CASSLDSLSYNEQFF
14	TRBV11-2	TRBJ2-3	.	few	TGTGCCAGCAGCGACTGGACCGACACAGATACGCAGTATTTT	CASSDWTDTDTQYF
12	TRBV18	TRBJ2-3	.	many	TGTGCCAGCTCACTTCTCACAGATACGCAGTATTTT	CASSLLTDTQYF
13	TRBV27	TRBJ2-2	.	few	TGTGCCAGCAGTCGATATGGGGCCGGGGAGCTGTTTTTT	CASSRYGAGELFF
13	TRBV5-6	TRBJ2-5	.	.	TGTGCCAGCAGCCTCGCGATCCAAGAGACCCAGTACTTC	CASSLAIQETQYF
15	TRBV19	TRBJ1-1	TRBD1	many	TGTGCCAGTAGTATCTCCGGACAGGGTTTTACTGAAGCTTTCTTT	CASSISGQGFTEAFF
15	TRBV4-1	TRBJ2-1	.	many	TGCGCCAGCAGCCAAGCCCTGCGAGGGGACAATGAGCAGTTCTTC	CASSQALRGDNEQFF
16	TRBV4-1	TRBJ1-2	TRBD1	.	TGCGCCAGCAGCCAAGAGGCAGGGGGTCGGGACTATGGCTACACCTTC	CASSQEAGGRDYGYTF
15	TRBV4-1	TRBJ1-1	.	few	TGCGCCAGCAGCCAAGACAGGGTTAGAGGGACTGAAGCTTTCTTT	CASSQDRVRGTEAFF
16	TRBV4-1	TRBJ2-1	.	many	TGCGCCAGCAGCCAAGATGGACCGAGCTCCTACAATGAGCAGTTCTTC	CASSQDGPSSYNEQFF
14	TRBV12-3/TRBV12-4	TRBJ2-7	.	few	TGTGCCAGCAGCATCGGGACCTCCTTCTACGAGCAGTACTTC	CASSIGTSFYEQYF
15	TRBV20-1	TRBJ1-5	.	many	TGCAGTGCTAGAGGCGGAGGGGCGCAATATCAGCCCCAGCATTTT	CSARGGGAQYQPQHF
17	TRBV3-1	TRBJ1-4	TRBD1	many	TGTGCCAGCAGCCAACTGCCGCAGGGACAGGGGGGTGAAAAACTGTTTTTT	CASSQLPQGQGGEKLFF
14	TRBV5-1	TRBJ1-1	TRBD1	many	TGCGCCAGCAGACCGGGACAGTCGAACACTGAAGCTTTCTTT	CASRPGQSNTEAFF
16	TRBV7-2	TRBJ2-3	TRBD1	many	TGTGCCAGCAGGGAGGGGGGACAGGGGCTCACAGATACGCAGTATTTT	CASREGGQGLTDTQYF
17	TRBV9	TRBJ1-2	.	.	TGTGCCAGCAGCGTAGCTAACAGGCTATTTCCGGGTGATGGCTACACCTTC	CASSVANRLFPGDGYTF
14	TRBV7-2	TRBJ2-2	.	.	TGTGCCATGGGCCCTGGGCTGCCTTCCGGGGAGCTGTTTTTT	CAMGPGLPSGELFF
20	TRBV12-3/TRBV12-4	TRBJ2-1	TRBD1	many	TGTGCCAGCACCATCTCTCCGGGACAGGGAGATGGTTACGCATACAATGAGCAGTTCTTC	CASTISPGQGDGYAYNEQFF
17	TRBV4-1	TRBJ2-1	TRBD1	.	TGCGCCAGCAGCCAAGACCTGGGACAGGGAGTTTTCAATGAGCAGTTCTTC	CASSQDLGQGVFNEQFF
14	TRBV27	TRBJ1-5	.	many	TGTGCCAGCAGTTTAGGAGGGTTCGACCAGCCCCAGCATTTT	CASSLGGFDQPQHF
16	TRBV20-1	TRBJ2-5	.	few	TGCAGTGCTAGAGATCGGGTCCGGGTCCGCTTGGAGACCCAGTACTTC	CSARDRVRVRLETQYF
12	TRBV6-2/TRBV6-3	TRBJ1-1	.	few	TGTGCCAGCAGCCGCAGTAACACTGAAGCTTTCTTT	CASSRSNTEAFF
14	TRBV4-1	TRBJ2-7	.	many	TGCGCCAGCAGCCAAGTTGAGGGGTCCTACGAGCAGTACTTC	CASSQVEGSYEQYF
15	TRBV12-5	TRBJ2-5	TRBD2	few	TGTGCGGCACTAGCGGGGGGTCAGCCGCAAGAGACCCAGTACTTC	CAALAGGQPQETQYF
15	TRBV27	TRBJ1-4	.	.	TGTGCCAGCAGTTTATCCGGCGGTATTGGTGAAAAACTGTTTTTT	CASSLSGGIGEKLFF
17	TRBV19	TRBJ2-2	.	many	TGTGCCAGTAGTATACCGACAGCTGACCCGAACACCGGGGAGCTGTTTTTT	CASSIPTADPNTGELFF
14	TRBV4-2	TRBJ2-7	TRBD1	few	TGTGCCAGCAGCCATACAGGGGCCTCCTACGAGCAGTACTTC	CASSHTGASYEQYF
15	TRBV6-1	TRBJ2-3	.	few	TGTGCCAGCATCCCCTTAGGGGGGGGGCGAGATACGCAGTATTTT	CASIPLGGGRDTQYF
10	TRBV2	TRBJ1-1	.	few	TGTGCCAGCATTTACACTGAAGCTTTCTTT	CASIYTEAFF
12	TRBV27	TRBJ2-3	.	many	TGTGCCAGCAGTTCTACAGGGGATACGCAGTATTTT	CASSSTGDTQYF
16	TRBV19	TRBJ2-3	.	many	TGTGCCAGTAGCGGTCCGGCGGGGTCTAGCACAGATACGCAGTATTTT	CASSGPAGSSTDTQYF
16	TRBV7-9	TRBJ2-1	TRBD2	many	TGTGCCAGCAGCTACCGACTAGCGGGGGCCGTGAATGAGCAGTTCTTC	CASSYRLAGAVNEQFF
17	TRBV12-3/TRBV12-4	TRBJ2-3	.	few	TGTGCCAGCAGTATACTAGGGGCAGGGGCCCCTCTGGATACGCAGTATTTT	CASSILGAGAPLDTQYF
15	TRBV7-2	TRBJ2-3	.	many	TGTGCCAGCAGCTTAGGTTCAACTAGCACAGATACGCAGTATTTT	CASSLGSTSTDTQYF
14	TRBV5-1	TRBJ1-1	.	many	TGCGCCAGCAGCTCCATTACCCTGAACACTGAAGCTTTCTTT	CASSSITLNTEAFF
16	TRBV7-2	TRBJ2-5	TRBD2	once	TGTGCCAGCAGCAGATGGACTAGCGGGTTACAAGAGACCCAGTACTTC	CASSRWTSGLQETQYF
12	TRBV5-6	TRBJ1-1	.	many	TGTGCCAGCAGCTTGGGGATCACTGAAGCTTTCTTT	CASSLGITEAFF
14	TRBV12-3/TRBV12-4	TRBJ2-7	TRBD2	many	TGTGCCAGCAGGTCAGCGGGGGCCTCCTACGAGCAGTACTTC	CASRSAGASYEQYF
12	TRBV7-9	TRBJ2-1	.	.	TGTGCCAGCGCCCTCCCCGGCAATGAGCAGTTCTTC	CASALPGNEQFF
11	TRBV20-1	TRBJ2-3	.	few	TGCAGTGCTAGACACACAGATACGCAGTATTTT	CSARHTDTQYF
17	TRBV4-2	TRBJ1-1	.	many	TGTGCCAGCAGCCAGGAGCAGAAGAAGATGGGAAACACTGAAGCTTTCTTT	CASSQEQKKMGNTEAFF
16	TRBV7-7	TRBJ1-4	.	.	TGTGCCAGCAGCCCCCTAGGAGGGAAGACTAATGAAAAACTGTTTTTT	CASSPLGGKTNEKLFF
13	TRBV15	TRBJ2-3	TRBD1	.	TGTGCCACCAGCAGGTCGACAGGGGGTACGCAGTATTTT	CATSRSTGGTQYF
16	TRBV12-3/TRBV12-4	TRBJ1-5	.	.	TGTGCCAGCAGGAGTCACAGGGAAGGGCGCAATCAGCCCCAGCATTTT	CASRSHREGRNQPQHF
15	TRBV9	TRBJ2-5	TRBD2	many	TGTGCCAGCAGCGACGGGGGGGGCCGGCAAGAGACCCAGTACTTC	CASSDGGGRQETQYF